Listed here are 11 T cell receptor beta chains from one sample, sequenced in a study of cytomegalovirus exposure and HLA in healthy donors (dated by TCRdb to 2015 to 2018). The protocol used for the library was the immunoSEQ multiplex PCR assay. For the multiplex PCR, a mixture combining 60 forward primers for TCR Vbeta segments and 13 reverse primers for TCR Jbeta segments was used. TCRdb took this table from immuneACCESS and kept in-frame rearrangements with V and J called. Such tables lack part of the clones; where checked against another copy, unresolved V genes explain under half of the gap, and the rest is unexplained. The sample has about 52,000 clones on record, 55% to 65% of them singletons. Together, the top ten hold 12% of the sample. The specimen sequenced was PBMCs. These receptors were taken from a human donor in good health.

This clone was detected a few times. The V call is TRBV6-5, the J call TRBJ1-6; D unclear. Germline lookup yields CDR1 MNHEY and CDR2 SVGAGI. With 4 bases removed from V and 7 bases from J, the gap between germline ends came to 14 bases. This CDR3 is 15 amino acids long. Written as DNA, the CDR3 is TGTGCCAGCAGTTCCGAATCGGGTTGGAATTCACCCCTCCACTTT. Protein product: CASSSESGWNSPLHF.

The chain links TRBV5-1 to TRBJ1-1, with 8 bases identical to TRBD1. CDR1 is SGHRS, CDR2 YFSETQ, per germline. This CDR3 is built from 14 residues. With V trimmed by 4 bases and J by 0 bases, 2 bases remained unmatched. The CDR3 loop reads CASSPGQVNTEAFF. The DNA for the CDR3 is TGCGCCAGCAGCCCGGGACAGGTGAACACTGAAGCTTTCTTT.

The CDR3, as DNA: TGTGCCAGCAGCTTAGGCGTATGGGACAGGGGGGTTAAGGGTGGTGAAGCTTTCTTT. Encoded protein: CASSLGVWDRGVKGGEAFF. The rearrangement uses TRBV7-2 and TRBJ1-1; 11 bases are a match to TRBD1. The CDR3 contains 19 residues. Trimming at V came to 1 base and at J to 7 bases, leaving 17 bases not matched to a gene. Germline V gene sequence: CDR1 SGHTA, CDR2 FQGNSA.

In regard to this clone: A read error may account for a junction end that differs from germline. V and J are TRBV5-6 and TRBJ1-2, with 7 bases aligning to TRBD1. The CDR3 length is 13 residues. In germline, CDR1 is SGHDT, CDR2 YYEEEE. This chain's CDR3 is CASSSTGNYGYPF. The CDR3 bases are TGTGCCAGCAGCTCGACAGGGAACTATGGCTACCCCTTC.

CDR3 DNA: TGTGCCAGCAGCTTAGTTCCGGGGAGGACTGAAGCTTTCTTT. This sequence encodes CASSLVPGRTEAFF. This chain uses TRBV7-2 with TRBJ1-1; D remains unclear. There are 14 residues in the CDR3. Trimming removed 1 base at V and 5 bases at J, with 11 bases between. CDR1 and CDR2 (germline): SGHTA, FQGNSA.

This clone was observed a few times. V usage is TRBV19 and J usage is TRBJ2-7; D might be TRBD2 (5 bases). The CDR3 runs to 15 residues. CDR1 and CDR2 (germline): LNHDA, SQIVND (reference sequence). The V gene lost 9 bases and the J gene lost 0 bases, with 18 bases spanning the gap. The CDR3 DNA sequence: TGTGCCAGCCGCACCCCGGTTGGGAGCTCCTACGAGCAGTACTTC. It encodes CASRTPVGSSYEQYF.

The CDR3: CAWTHRGLANTGELFF. Written as DNA, the CDR3 is TGTGCCTGGACCCACAGGGGCCTCGCGAACACCGGGGAGCTGTTTTTT. The chain carries TRBV30 and TRBJ2-2, with TRBD1 identical over 7 bases. After removal of 4 bases from V and 0 bases from J, the junction contained 8 bases not matched to a gene. The CDR3 is 16 residues long. The V gene's germline CDR1 is GTSNPN and CDR2 SVGIG (reference sequence).

This clone was counted between two and nine times. The rearrangement uses TRBV19 and TRBJ2-1; D is undetermined. The CDR3 contains 15 residues. Germline V gene data show CDR1 as LNHDA and CDR2 as SQIVND (reference sequence). V lost 3 bases and J lost 0, with 9 bases in between. CDR3 nucleotide sequence: TGTGCCAGTAGTATTTCACAAAACTCCTACAATGAGCAGTTCTTC. Amino acids: CASSISQNSYNEQFF.

CDR3 coding DNA: TGTGCCAGCAGCTCCAGGGCAGAGACTCCCTATGGCTACACCTTC. Amino acids: CASSSRAETPYGYTF. This rearrangement joins TRBV11-1 to TRBJ1-2, with D perhaps TRBD1 (5 bases). V was trimmed by 4 bases and J by 4 bases, leaving 16 bases between them. Germline V gene data show CDR1 as SGHAT and CDR2 as FQDESV (reference sequence). The CDR3 has 15 residues.

V usage is TRBV7-2 and J usage is TRBJ1-2; maybe TRBD1 (5 bases). CDR1 and CDR2 (germline): SGHTA, FQGNSA. The germline V and J ends were trimmed by 3 bases and 5 bases, with 10 bases remaining between them. The CDR3 sequence is 13 residues long. CDR3 sequence: CASSFDSQYGYTF. As DNA, the CDR3 is TGTGCCAGCAGCTTTGACAGCCAATATGGCTACACCTTC.

The chain joins TRBV5-1 to TRBJ1-1; 8 bases align to TRBD1. Per the germline V gene, CDR1 is SGHRS and CDR2 is YFSETQ. Trimming took 6 bases from V and 2 from J; bases not matched to a gene: 3. This CDR3 region has 13 residues. The CDR3 DNA reads TGCGCCAGCATGGGACAGGCAAACACTGAAGCTTTCTTT. Its translation is CASMGQANTEAFF.